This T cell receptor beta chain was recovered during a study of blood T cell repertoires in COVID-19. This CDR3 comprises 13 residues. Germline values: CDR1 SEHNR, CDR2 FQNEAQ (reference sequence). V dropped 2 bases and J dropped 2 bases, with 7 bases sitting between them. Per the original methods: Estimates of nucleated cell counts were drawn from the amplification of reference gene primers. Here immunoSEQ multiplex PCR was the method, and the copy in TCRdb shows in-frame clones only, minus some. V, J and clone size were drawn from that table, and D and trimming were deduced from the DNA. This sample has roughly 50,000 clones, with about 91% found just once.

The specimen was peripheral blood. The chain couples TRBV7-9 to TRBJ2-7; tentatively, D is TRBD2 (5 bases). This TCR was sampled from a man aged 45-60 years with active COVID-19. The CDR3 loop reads CASSLYGTYEQYF. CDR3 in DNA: TGTGCCAGCAGCTTATACGGGACCTACGAGCAGTACTTC.